These 19 T cell receptor beta chains were all obtained from the same sample, sequenced in a study of cytotoxic CD8 clonotypes in ibrutinib-treated CLL. The assay was immunoSEQ multiplex PCR, and TCRdb's table has in-frame clones only and misses some. The table has 45,000 or so clones, about 70% seen once. Sequencing was performed on PBMCs, taken after 12 months of ibrutinib treatment. These receptor sequences come from a human donor with chronic lymphocytic leukemia.

The V call is TRBV12-5, the J call TRBJ2-7, with D maybe TRBD2 (5 bases). This CDR3 contains 12 residues. Germline CDR1 LGHNT, CDR2 FRNRAP. The CDR3 sequence is CASAVGDYEQYF. The CDR3 DNA reads TGTGCCTCCGCCGTGGGAGACTACGAGCAGTACTTC.

This chain links TRBV4-2 with TRBJ1-5; no clear D. Per the germline V gene, CDR1 is LGHNA and CDR2 is YNFKEQ. This CDR3 spans 15 amino acids. V was trimmed by 3 bases and J by 2 bases, leaving 11 bases between them. CDR3 region: CASSQRIEGNQPQHF. The CDR3 DNA is TGTGCCAGCAGCCAGAGAATAGAGGGCAATCAGCCCCAGCATTTT.

In its sample, this clone was seen once. V and J are TRBV18 and TRBJ2-2, with D perhaps matching TRBD1 or TRBD2 (6 bases each). This CDR3 is built from 15 residues. Deletions cut 4 bases from V and 5 bases from J, with 14 bases between. The germline V gene encodes CDR1 KGHSH and CDR2 LQKENI. As DNA, the CDR3 is TGTGCCAGCTCACAGGGGGGACCTCGGACCGGGGAGCTGTTTTTT. Protein: CASSQGGPRTGELFF.

The chain links TRBV7-2 to TRBJ2-1, with D possibly TRBD2 on 6 matching bases. Germline V gives CDR1 SGHTA, CDR2 FQGNSA. This CDR3 comprises 15 residues. The V end lost 4 bases, the J end lost 8 bases, and 18 bases lay between the germline ends. CDR3 sequence: CASSSAGKRADEQFF. The CDR3 bases are TGTGCCAGCAGCTCTGCGGGAAAACGAGCGGATGAGCAGTTCTTC.

This clone was recorded once. This chain links TRBV5-1 with TRBJ2-5; no reliable D call. V gave up 0 bases and J gave up 5 bases, with 8 bases separating them. The CDR3 contains 13 residues. Germline loops: CDR1 SGHRS, CDR2 YFSETQ. CDR3 nucleotide sequence: TGCGCCAGCAGCTTGGTGCGTGGGGAGACCCAGTACTTC. It codes for CASSLVRGETQYF.

This clone was seen a single time. The CDR3 spells CAWSERINQPQHF. For the CDR3, the DNA is TGTGCCTGGAGTGAAAGGATCAATCAGCCCCAGCATTTT. The gene calls are TRBV30 and TRBJ1-5; no definite D call. The CDR3 length is 13 residues. The V gene's germline CDR1 is GTSNPN and CDR2 SVGIG (reference sequence). V was shortened by 1 base and J by 3 bases, with 7 bases between the two germline ends.

V is TRBV19 and J is TRBJ1-6; D is perhaps TRBD1 (5 bases). Trimming removed 0 bases at V and 15 bases at J, with 12 bases between. CDR1 LNHDA and CDR2 SQIVND come from the germline V gene (reference sequence). The CDR3 has 13 amino acids. The CDR3 nucleotides read TGTGCCAGTAGTATAGATCGGGACGGTATCCTCCACTTT. Its translation is CASSIDRDGILHF.

J is TRBJ1-2 and V is TRBV18, with 10 bases matching TRBD1. Germline loops: CDR1 KGHSH, CDR2 LQKENI. The CDR3 consists of 13 residues. V shed 3 bases and J 9 bases; nucleotides not matched to a gene: 4. The CDR3 DNA sequence: TGTGCCAGCTCACCGACGGGACAGGGGAGCTACACCTTC. Amino acids: CASSPTGQGSYTF.

A note on this clone: Because the CDR3's place on the DNA is in doubt, the DNA is left out and the CDR3 is given as listed by TCRdb. This rearrangement joins TRBV6-4 to TRBJ2-1; the table's TRBD2 call for D was not verified on the DNA. CDR1 is MRHNA, CDR2 SNTAGT, per germline. Counting both end residues, the CDR3 totals 13 amino acids. Here the CDR3 reads CASSPVAGGTSFF.

This clone occurred a few times. Because the CDR3's place on the DNA is in doubt, the DNA is left out and the CDR3 is given as listed by TCRdb. The chain is built from TRBV11-2 and TRBJ1-1; the D segment call TRBD1 is taken from the table without a DNA check. The CDR3 contains 15 residues when both ends are counted. The germline gives CDR1 SGHAT, CDR2 FQNNGV. This chain's CDR3 is CASDNFGTGTGMTFF.

The CDR3 reads CASSYSRGLGEQYF. CDR3 DNA sequence: TGTGCCAGCAGTTACTCCCGGGGTTTGGGTGAGCAGTACTTC. V usage is TRBV6-6 and J usage is TRBJ2-7, with a possible D match to TRBD2 (5 bases). Trimming shortened V by 0 bases and J by 7 bases, and 13 bases separated the two germline ends. Germline V gene lookup returns CDR1 MNHNY and CDR2 SVGAGI (reference sequence). The CDR3 has 14 residues.

The chain uses TRBV27 and TRBJ2-3; D possibly corresponds to TRBD2 (5 bases). V lost 9 bases and J 8 bases, leaving 12 bases between the germline ends. The germline V gene encodes CDR1 MNHEY and CDR2 SMNVEV (reference sequence). The CDR3 runs 11 residues. The CDR3 region has the DNA TGTGCCAGTGGTGAGGGCGGTACGCAGTATTTT. This encodes CASGEGGTQYF.

The rearrangement links TRBV5-4 to TRBJ2-5; D is undetermined. This CDR3 is 15 amino acids long. Germline CDR1 reads SGHNT; CDR2 reads YYREEE (reference sequence). V shed 1 base and J shed 3 bases, with 13 bases lying between them. The chain's CDR3 is CASSLLSYNEETQYF. The CDR3 region has the DNA TGTGCCAGCAGCTTGCTAAGCTACAATGAAGAGACCCAGTACTTC. Looking up the rest from reference TRBV5-4 and TRBJ2-5 gives the full variable domain: ETGVTQSPTHLIKTRGQQVTLRCSSQSGHNTVSWYQQALGQGPQFIFQYYREEENGRGNFPPRFSGLQFPNYSSELNVNALELDDSALYLCASSLLSYNEETQYFGPGTRLLVL.

This chain links TRBV19 with TRBJ1-5, with D unresolved. V shed 6 bases and J shed 0 bases, with 9 bases lying between them. Per the germline V gene, CDR1 is LNHDA and CDR2 is SQIVND (reference sequence). The length of the CDR3 is 14 residues. In nucleotides, the CDR3 is TGTGCCAGTAGGGACCGCCATAGCAATCAGCCCCAGCATTTT. This translates into CASRDRHSNQPQHF.

The genes are TRBV29-1 and TRBJ2-3; D uncertain. Germline V gene sequence: CDR1 SQVTM, CDR2 ANQGSEA. With 5 bases removed from V and 3 bases from J, the gap between germline ends came to 6 bases. CDR3 length: 11 amino acids. DNA of the CDR3: TGCAGCGTTCTCAATACAGATACGCAGTATTTT. It encodes CSVLNTDTQYF.

The chain employs TRBV14 and TRBJ1-2; TRBD1 might be the D (5 bases). Between the trimmed V and J ends, which lost 2 bases and 4 bases, there was a span of 8 bases. Germline V gene data show CDR1 as SGHDN and CDR2 as FVKESK. This CDR3 has 13 amino acids. Written as DNA, the CDR3 is TGTGCCAGCAGCCAACAGGGCCCCTATGGCTACACCTTC. This sequence encodes CASSQQGPYGYTF.

CDR3 amino acids: CATSGGQGTDTQYF. The DNA of the CDR3 is TGTGCCACCAGCGGGGGACAGGGTACAGATACGCAGTATTTT. The chain is built from TRBV15 and TRBJ2-3, with 9 bases fitting TRBD1. V dropped 5 bases and J dropped 3; count of bases not matched to a gene: 3. Germline assignment: CDR1 LNHNV and CDR2 YYDKDF (reference sequence). The CDR3 runs to 14 residues.

The chain is built from TRBV7-9 and TRBJ1-5; no clear D gene. The germline V and J ends were trimmed by 4 bases and 10 bases, with 14 bases remaining between them. CDR1 SEHNR and CDR2 FQNEAQ come from the germline V gene (reference sequence). This CDR3 contains 13 residues. CDR3 in amino acids: CASSSEEWGPQHF. The CDR3 DNA reads TGTGCCAGCAGCTCCGAAGAATGGGGTCCCCAGCATTTT.

The rearrangement links TRBV6-5 to TRBJ2-5; D is possibly TRBD1 or TRBD2 (5 bases each). Germline assignment: CDR1 MNHEY and CDR2 SVGAGI. The CDR3 sequence is 16 residues long. The V and J ends lost 0 bases and 6 bases respectively, with 17 bases between them. Here the CDR3 reads CASSYSRDLKGKTQYF. The DNA of the CDR3 is TGTGCCAGCAGTTACTCGAGGGACCTAAAGGGAAAGACCCAGTACTTC.